This TCR beta chain emerged from a study of blood T cell repertoires in COVID-19. On the study more broadly: The study drew acute and convalescent COVID-19 samples from the United States, Italy and Spain. Sources were T cells, B-cell-depleted T cells, or PBMCs; the material itself was cDNA or gDNA.

Authors' methods: Amplification from reference gene primers served as the basis for estimated nucleated cell counts. The data were produced by immunoSEQ multiplex PCR, yet TCRdb's version contains in-frame clones alone and is incomplete. The D gene and trimming were derived from the DNA, and the V and J assignments and clone size from that table. The sample gives fewer than 300,000 clones, 80% to 90% of which show up once; roughly 5.7% is in the top ten. V was pared by 3 bases and J by 5 bases, with 9 bases between. The CDR3 totals 12 residues. Germline V gene lookup returns CDR1 DFQATT and CDR2 SNEGSKA (reference sequence).

This receptor was identified in a man older than 75 with acute or convalescent COVID-19. Material for sequencing was peripheral blood. The chain links TRBV20-1 to TRBJ2-3, with D unclear. CDR3 residues: CSASWSGDTQYF. The CDR3 DNA sequence: TGCAGTGCTAGTTGGTCGGGAGATACGCAGTATTTT.